These T cell receptor beta chains were read from a single sample in a study of blood T cell repertoires in COVID-19. The assay was immunoSEQ multiplex PCR, and TCRdb's table has in-frame clones only and misses some. Here the sample spans fewer than 250,000 clones, roughly 90% being singletons. Material: peripheral blood. The receptors come from a woman aged 55-70 years with acute or convalescent COVID-19. Each CDR3 is given with its conserved first and last residue. The order of the fields is CDR3 length, D gene, clone size, J gene, V gene, CDR3 protein, CDR3 DNA. A D gene is named only where the DNA matches it firmly. Clone size is shown for a subset of rows, as once, few, many or a class of expanded clone.

12	NA	NA	TRBJ2-1	TRBV29-1	CSVDGLYNEQFF	TGCAGCGTTGATGGCCTCTACAATGAGCAGTTCTTC
17	TRBD2	NA	TRBJ2-5	TRBV5-4	CASSPGGVAGGRKTQYF	TGTGCCAGCAGCCCGGGGGGCGTAGCGGGGGGAAGAAAGACCCAGTACTTC
12	TRBD1	NA	TRBJ1-1	TRBV30	CALGQGNTEAFF	TGTGCCCTGGGACAGGGGAACACTGAAGCTTTCTTT
12	NA	NA	TRBJ2-1	TRBV28	CASSFGEGAQFF	TGTGCCAGCAGTTTTGGCGAAGGGGCCCAGTTCTTC
18	NA	NA	TRBJ2-2	TRBV4-3	CASSQDPGGRSGTGELFF	TGCGCCAGCAGCCAAGACCCTGGAGGGAGGAGTGGCACCGGGGAGCTGTTTTTT
14	NA	NA	TRBJ1-4	TRBV6-5	CASSPESLREKLFF	TGTGCCAGCAGTCCTGAGAGCCTGCGCGAAAAACTGTTTTTT
14	TRBD1	NA	TRBJ1-5	TRBV19	CASSTGQGRQPQHF	TGTGCCAGTAGTACGGGACAGGGTCGACAGCCCCAGCATTTT
14	TRBD1	NA	TRBJ1-1	TRBV6-5	CASSRGTGDTEAFF	TGTGCCAGCAGCCGCGGGACAGGAGATACTGAAGCTTTCTTT
14	NA	NA	TRBJ1-6	TRBV25-1	CASTVDTLVSPLHF	TGTGCCAGCACCGTAGACACCCTGGTTTCACCCCTCCACTTT
17	TRBD2	NA	TRBJ2-3	TRBV6-1	CASSAPRTSGNKDTQYF	TGTGCCAGCAGTGCCCCCCGGACTAGCGGGAATAAAGATACGCAGTATTTT
14	NA	NA	TRBJ1-5	TRBV28	CASSLTPREQPQHF	TGTGCCAGCAGTTTAACCCCGAGAGAGCAGCCCCAGCATTTT
17	TRBD1	NA	TRBJ1-3	TRBV3-1/TRBV3-2	CASSPPWTGSRGNTIYF	TGTGCCAGCAGCCCCCCCTGGACAGGTTCGCGGGGAAACACCATATATTTT
13	NA	NA	TRBJ1-1	TRBV11-2	CASSSGGNTEAFF	TGTGCCAGCAGCTCGGGGGGGAACACTGAAGCTTTCTTT
14	NA	once	TRBJ1-2	TRBV7-2	CASIQTGINYGYTF	TGTGCCAGCATCCAGACGGGGATTAACTATGGCTACACCTTC
19	NA	NA	TRBJ2-2	TRBV30	CAWSVRFSGWEVDTGELFF	TGTGCCTGGAGTGTACGTTTTTCGGGGTGGGAAGTGGACACCGGGGAGCTGTTTTTT
13	NA	NA	TRBJ1-5	TRBV7-2	CATGGQGNQPQHF	TGTGCCACCGGCGGGCAGGGCAATCAGCCCCAGCATTTT
16	NA	NA	TRBJ1-6	TRBV3-1/TRBV3-2	CASSHSDRVGNSPLHF	TGTGCCAGCAGCCACTCGGACAGAGTTGGGAATTCACCCCTCCACTTT
13	NA	NA	TRBJ1-2	TRBV7-9	CASSSRQSGGYTF	TGTGCCAGCAGCTCCAGACAGTCTGGTGGCTACACCTTC
15	NA	NA	TRBJ1-5	TRBV2	CASSGTLGSNQPQHF	TGTGCCAGCAGTGGGACTCTTGGGAGCAATCAGCCCCAGCATTTT
18	NA	few	TRBJ1-3	TRBV5-5	CASSLAGSRASAGNTIYF	TGTGCCAGCAGCTTGGCCGGGTCCAGAGCCTCGGCTGGAAACACCATATATTTT
15	NA	NA	TRBJ1-4	TRBV4-1	CASSGWGGTNEKLFF	TGCGCCAGCAGCGGGTGGGGGGGTACTAATGAAAAACTGTTTTTT
16	TRBD1	NA	TRBJ1-2	TRBV19	CASSFGTGGANYGYTF	TGTGCCAGTAGTTTCGGTACAGGGGGGGCTAACTATGGCTACACCTTC
14	TRBD2	NA	TRBJ2-7	TRBV5-1	CASSRSGSSHEQYF	TGCGCCAGCAGTCGGAGCGGGAGCAGCCACGAGCAGTACTTC
12	NA	NA	TRBJ1-1	TRBV19	CASKPGETEAFF	TGTGCCAGTAAGCCAGGGGAGACTGAAGCTTTCTTT
15	NA	NA	TRBJ1-3	TRBV7-9	CASSLESGDGNTIYF	TGTGCCAGCAGCTTAGAATCCGGGGATGGAAACACCATATATTTT
13	NA	once	TRBJ2-2	TRBV6-5	CASNAGHTGELFF	TGTGCCAGCAACGCGGGACACACCGGGGAGCTGTTTTTT
15	TRBD1	many	TRBJ2-1	TRBV5-1	CASSPRDRVYNEQFF	TGCGCCAGCAGCCCGAGGGACAGAGTATACAATGAGCAGTTCTTC
15	TRBD1	NA	TRBJ1-4	TRBV30	CAWTLSGTGRSGLFF	TGTGCCTGGACACTCTCCGGGACAGGGCGTTCGGGACTGTTTTTT
11	NA	NA	TRBJ1-2	TRBV10-3	CAISSNYGYTF	TGTGCCATCAGCTCTAACTATGGCTACACCTTC
12	NA	NA	TRBJ1-5	TRBV7-9	CASSQDSQPQHF	TGTGCCAGCAGCCAGGACAGCCAGCCCCAGCATTTT
17	NA	NA	TRBJ2-5	TRBV19	CASSFQGAGGYQETQYF	TGTGCCAGTAGTTTCCAGGGGGCGGGAGGGTACCAAGAGACCCAGTACTTC
16	NA	NA	TRBJ2-7	TRBV19	CASSTPRTRVPYEQYF	TGTGCCAGTAGTACCCCAAGGACACGAGTACCCTACGAGCAGTACTTC
13	NA	NA	TRBJ1-2	TRBV7-9	CASSPTGNYGYTF	TGTGCCAGCAGCCCCACAGGGAACTATGGCTACACCTTC
17	TRBD2	NA	TRBJ2-3	TRBV11-2	CASSLNQLAVHNDTQYF	TGTGCCAGCAGCTTAAATCAGCTAGCGGTCCACAACGATACGCAGTATTTT
14	NA	NA	TRBJ1-5	TRBV6-5	CASSFRGIGQPQHF	TGTGCCAGCAGTTTTCGAGGGATCGGACAGCCCCAGCATTTT
15	NA	NA	TRBJ1-6	TRBV5-1	CASSLGGGNNSPLHF	TGCGCCAGCAGCTTGGGTGGAGGAAATAATTCACCCCTCCACTTT
15	NA	NA	TRBJ1-2	TRBV5-1	CASSTGRPINYGYTF	TGCGCCAGCAGCACCGGGAGGCCGATTAACTATGGCTACACCTTC
14	TRBD2	NA	TRBJ2-3	TRBV6-5	CASRKRGAKDTQYF	TGTGCCAGCAGAAAGCGGGGGGCTAAAGATACGCAGTATTTT
13	NA	once	TRBJ2-7	TRBV18	CASSPGPREEQYF	TGTGCCAGCTCTCCGGGCCCGAGGGAGGAGCAGTACTTC
15	TRBD1	NA	TRBJ2-2	TRBV5-1	CASSVRQGDTGELFF	TGCGCCAGCAGCGTAAGACAGGGCGACACCGGGGAGCTGTTTTTT
15	NA	NA	TRBJ2-1	TRBV9	CASSVGAGAYNEQFF	TGTGCCAGCAGCGTAGGGGCTGGCGCCTACAATGAGCAGTTCTTC
14	NA	NA	TRBJ1-2	TRBV5-4	CASSLVSQAYGYTF	TGTGCCAGCAGCTTGGTTTCTCAGGCCTATGGCTACACCTTC
15	NA	NA	TRBJ2-7	TRBV11-2	CASSSWGSGGYEQYF	TGTGCCAGCAGCTCTTGGGGTAGCGGAGGCTACGAGCAGTACTTC
14	NA	NA	TRBJ2-7	TRBV3-1/TRBV3-2	CASSQGQGTYEQYF	TGTGCCAGCAGCCAGGGGCAGGGGACCTACGAGCAGTACTTC
16	TRBD1	few	TRBJ2-7	TRBV10-1	CASSPVRTGGINEQYF	TGCGCCAGCAGTCCGGTTAGGACAGGGGGCATCAACGAGCAGTACTTC
11	NA	NA	TRBJ1-3	TRBV7-6	CASSSGNTIYF	TGTGCCAGCAGCTCGGGAAACACCATATATTTT
17	NA	NA	TRBJ2-7	TRBV6-1	CASSEYSGPSRPYEQYF	TGTGCCAGCAGTGAGTACTCAGGCCCCTCCAGACCCTACGAGCAGTACTTC
15	TRBD2	NA	TRBJ2-7	TRBV5-1	CASQLGGTSSYEQYF	TGCGCCAGCCAATTGGGGGGGACTAGCAGTTACGAGCAGTACTTC
16	TRBD1	NA	TRBJ2-5	TRBV18	CASSSVPGQGLGTQYF	TGTGCCAGCTCATCAGTCCCGGGACAGGGTTTAGGAACCCAGTACTTC
14	TRBD1	NA	TRBJ1-5	TRBV28	CASRIGQVNQPQHF	TGTGCCAGCAGAATAGGACAGGTCAATCAGCCCCAGCATTTT
15	TRBD1	NA	TRBJ2-2	TRBV30	CAWRDRGLNTGELFF	TGTGCCTGGAGGGACAGGGGGCTGAACACCGGGGAGCTGTTTTTT
18	TRBD2	few	TRBJ2-1	TRBV19	CASSIAAGGGSSYNEQFF	TGTGCCAGTAGTATCGCCGCGGGGGGCGGGAGCTCCTACAATGAGCAGTTCTTC
11	NA	NA	TRBJ1-2	TRBV6-5	CASSQGSGYTF	TGTGCCAGCAGTCAGGGTTCCGGCTACACCTTC
14	TRBD1	few	TRBJ2-2	TRBV7-9	CAGRRDRARGELFF	TGTGCCGGAAGAAGGGACAGGGCTCGCGGGGAGCTGTTTTTT
13	NA	NA	TRBJ2-1	TRBV12-3/TRBV12-4	CASSPGQQYEQFF	TGTGCCAGCAGTCCGGGACAACAATATGAGCAGTTCTTC
14	TRBD1	NA	TRBJ2-7	TRBV5-1	CASSLGQGVDEQYF	TGCGCCAGCAGCTTGGGCCAGGGGGTGGACGAGCAGTACTTC
14	NA	once	TRBJ1-6	TRBV27	CASSLSRPNSPLHF	TGTGCCAGCAGTTTATCCAGGCCAAATTCACCCCTCCACTTT
17	NA	NA	TRBJ2-5	TRBV5-1	CASSLGIGGNGVETQYF	TGCGCCAGCAGCTTGGGTATAGGAGGGAACGGTGTAGAGACCCAGTACTTC
16	TRBD1	NA	TRBJ1-4	TRBV15	CATSRGAGTGNEKLFF	TGTGCCACCAGCAGAGGAGCCGGGACAGGGAATGAAAAACTGTTTTTT
14	NA	NA	TRBJ2-5	TRBV2	CASSEARQSETQYF	TGTGCCAGCAGTGAAGCGAGGCAGTCCGAGACCCAGTACTTC